Listed below are T cell receptor beta chains from one sample, sequenced in a study of blood T cells in healthy people across ages. TCRdb recomputed calls from the 5' RACE reads with MiXCR, one row per CDR3 protein. This table has about 680,000 distinct CDR3 sequences, approximately 50% appearing once. Sequenced: blood. The receptors come from a woman aged 55-69 years in good health. The CDR3 runs from the conserved cysteine through the conserved F or W. The order of the fields is J gene, D gene, clone size, V gene, CDR3 DNA, CDR3 protein. A D gene is named only where the DNA matches it firmly. The size of a clone is reported for some rows only, either as once, few or many, or as a class for expanded clones.

TRBJ2-6	TRBD1	-	TRBV4-1	TGCGCCAGCAAGAAGGTGGGACAGGGAAGTTCTGGGGCCAACGTCCTGACTTTC	CASKKVGQGSSGANVLTF
TRBJ1-2	TRBD1	-	TRBV10-3	TGTGCCATCAGTGGGACAGGGGAAGGGTATGGCTACACCTTC	CAISGTGEGYGYTF
TRBJ2-3	-	-	TRBV9	TGTGCCAGCAGCGGAGGACTTGGCCCAGATACGCAGTATTTT	CASSGGLGPDTQYF
TRBJ2-5	-	once	TRBV7-6	TGTGCCAGCAGCCCCCGACGAGACCACAGTGAGCAGTACTTC	CASSPRRDHSEQYF
TRBJ2-5	-	-	TRBV10-3	TGTGCCACCGCAGTTGTACAGGGTTCGGAGGAGACCCAGTACTTC	CATAVVQGSEETQYF
TRBJ2-3	TRBD2	many	TRBV29-1	TGCAGCGTTGAGCGATTAGCGGGACCCACAGATACGCAGTATTTT	CSVERLAGPTDTQYF
TRBJ1-1	-	-	TRBV6-6	TGTGCCAGCAGAGTTACCGGTTGGCTGAACACTGAAGCTTTCTTT	CASRVTGWLNTEAFF
TRBJ1-4	TRBD1	-	TRBV10-2	TGCGCCAGCTCCGCCTCGACAGGGCGGGGTGAAAAACTGTTTTTT	CASSASTGRGEKLFF
TRBJ2-6	-	-	TRBV20-1	TGCAGTGCTAGAGTGGGGACTGGGGCCAGCGTCCTGACTTTC	CSARVGTGASVLTF
TRBJ2-7	TRBD2	many	TRBV7-3	TGTGCCAGCAGCCCCAGCGGGAGGAGCTACGAGCAGTACTTC	CASSPSGRSYEQYF
TRBJ2-3	TRBD2	-	TRBV29-1	TGCAGCGTTCCTTCGACTAGCGGGAGAGGTGGCGGCACAGATGCGCAGTATTTT	CSVPSTSGRGGGTDAQYF
TRBJ2-5	TRBD2	few	TRBV29-1	TGCAGCGTTGAGGGCGGGGGGCGCGGGGAGACCCAGTACTTC	CSVEGGGRGETQYF
TRBJ2-5	TRBD2	few	TRBV12-3/TRBV12-4	TGTGCCAGCAGTTTAGGGTCGGGGGGAAAGCAGTACTTC	CASSLGSGGKQYF
TRBJ1-4	-	many	TRBV6-2/TRBV6-3	TGTGCCAGCAGTAAAACAGGGTCGTCCTACGAAAAACTGTTTTTT	CASSKTGSSYEKLFF
TRBJ1-4	-	once	TRBV20-1	TGCAGTGCTTCTGACCGAGCTAGAGAAAAACTGTTTTTT	CSASDRAREKLFF
TRBJ2-6	-	-	TRBV7-2	TGTGCCAGCAGCTTTTCCTTTTCGGCTGGGGCCAACGTCCTGACTTTC	CASSFSFSAGANVLTF
TRBJ2-7	TRBD2	-	TRBV20-1	TGCAGTGCTAGAGCCCCACTAGCGGGAGTTCGCGAGCAGTACTTC	CSARAPLAGVREQYF
TRBJ1-4	TRBD1	-	TRBV27	TGTGCCTGCCGGACAGGGCGCTCAACTAATGAAAAACTGTTTTTT	CACRTGRSTNEKLFF
TRBJ2-3	-	once	TRBV4-3	TGCGCCAGCAGCCAACGGAGTTGGGGCACAGATACGCAGTATTTT	CASSQRSWGTDTQYF
TRBJ2-3	-	-	TRBV30	TGTGCCTGGAGCGAGACCGCGAGGAAAGGGACAGATACGCAGTATTTT	CAWSETARKGTDTQYF
TRBJ1-3	-	few	TRBV9	TGTGCCAGCAGCGCGACAGTCTCTGGAAACACCATATATTTT	CASSATVSGNTIYF
TRBJ2-1	-	-	TRBV6-5	TGTGCCAGCAGTACTAGCTCCCTCGGCTACAATGAGCAGTTCTTC	CASSTSSLGYNEQFF
TRBJ2-4	-	-	TRBV7-2	TGTGCCAGCAGCTCACAGGGCCCTGGTATGGGTGAGCAGTACTTC	CASSSQGPGMGEQYF
TRBJ1-4	TRBD1	-	TRBV28	TGTGCCAGCAGTTTATATGGGACAGGGAACGGTCCCGAAAAACTGTTTTTT	CASSLYGTGNGPEKLFF
TRBJ2-7	TRBD2	-	TRBV2	TGTGCCAGCAGTAACCAGCGGGAGCTGGACTACGAGCAGTACTTC	CASSNQRELDYEQYF
TRBJ2-7	-	-	TRBV6-5	TGTGCCAGCAGGGAACTGACGAGGAGCTCCTACGAGCAGTACTTC	CASRELTRSSYEQYF
TRBJ2-7	-	once	TRBV7-2	TGTGCCAGCAGCGCCTGGGGCCAGCACACCTACGAGCGGTACTTC	CASSAWGQHTYERYF
TRBJ2-6	-	-	TRBV4-2	TGTGCCAGCAGCTCACGGGACATAAGTGGGTCTGGGGCCAACGTCCTGACTTTC	CASSSRDISGSGANVLTF
TRBJ2-7	-	few	TRBV29-1	TGCAGCGTTGCGGGGACTCCCTCTTCCTACGAGCAGTACTTC	CSVAGTPSSYEQYF
TRBJ2-1	TRBD2	-	TRBV20-1	TGCAGTGCGCACGATACTAGCGGGGGGAGTCAGTTCTTC	CSAHDTSGGSQFF
TRBJ2-1	-	-	TRBV7-8	TGTGCCAGCAGCTATAAGCGGGACACTACCTACAATGAGCAGTTCTTC	CASSYKRDTTYNEQFF
TRBJ2-7	-	-	TRBV2	TGTGCCAGCACGGCTGGTGGGAGAGCAGCCCGCCTAAGCTCCTACGAGCAGTACTTC	CASTAGGRAARLSSYEQYF
TRBJ2-1	-	-	TRBV27	TGTGCCAGCACCCGACTAGTTAGCTCCTACAATGAGCAGTTCTTC	CASTRLVSSYNEQFF
TRBJ2-5	-	-	TRBV20-1	TGCAGTGCTAGAGCCCGAGGGGTCCCACTCCAGTACTTC	CSARARGVPLQYF
TRBJ2-7	-	-	TRBV7-2	TGTGCCAGCAGCTATGCGACAGATTCTGGCTACGAGCAGTACTTC	CASSYATDSGYEQYF
TRBJ1-4	-	-	TRBV6-2/TRBV6-3	TGTGCCAGCAGTCGTTCAGCGATTAATGAAAAACTGTTTTTT	CASSRSAINEKLFF
TRBJ2-7	-	-	TRBV27	TGTGCCAGCAGTCTCCTATTGGGCGGACTCCCCTACGAGCAGTACTTC	CASSLLLGGLPYEQYF
TRBJ2-5	-	-	TRBV12-5	TGTGCTAGTGGTCGAGGCGGGGGCTTTGAGACCCAGTACTTC	CASGRGGGFETQYF
TRBJ1-1	-	few	TRBV7-2	TGTGCCAGCAGCTTATTCTCTATGAACACTGAAGCTTTCTTT	CASSLFSMNTEAFF
TRBJ2-1	TRBD2	-	TRBV5-1	TGCGCCAGCAGCTTCGAGGGCGGGAGGGCGAATGAGCAGTTCTTC	CASSFEGGRANEQFF
TRBJ2-1	TRBD2	few	TRBV6-2/TRBV6-3	TGTGCCAGCAAAAGGGCTAGCGGGATCCGTGAGCAGTTCTTC	CASKRASGIREQFF
TRBJ1-6	-	-	TRBV6-1	TGTGCCAGCAGTGAAGGGTGGGGGGCAAATTCACCCCTCCACTTT	CASSEGWGANSPLHF
TRBJ2-7	TRBD1	few	TRBV12-3/TRBV12-4	TGTGCCAGCAGCCGCGACAGGGACGAGCAGTACTTC	CASSRDRDEQYF
TRBJ2-3	-	-	TRBV5-1	TGCGCCAGCAGCACCCAAGGGCCCCTCCAGGGGGATACGCAGTATTTT	CASSTQGPLQGDTQYF
TRBJ2-1	TRBD1	-	TRBV15	TGTGCCACCAGCAGAGATGACAGGGCCGACAATGAGCAGTTCTTC	CATSRDDRADNEQFF
TRBJ1-2	-	-	TRBV7-2	TGTGCCAGCAGCTTATTGGGACCTAATGGGGGTGGCTACACCTTC	CASSLLGPNGGGYTF
TRBJ1-2	-	-	TRBV4-1	TGCGCCAGCAGCCAAGATTCGTCAGGGAAGTATATCTATGGCTACACCTTC	CASSQDSSGKYIYGYTF
TRBJ1-1	TRBD1	few	TRBV10-3	TGTGCCACCGGGACAGTAAACACTGAAGCTTTCTTT	CATGTVNTEAFF
TRBJ2-2	-	few	TRBV4-2	TGTGCCAGCAGCCAAGTGTATGGTAGCGAGGACACCGGGGAGCTGTTTTTT	CASSQVYGSEDTGELFF
TRBJ2-1	-	-	TRBV3-1	TGTGCCAGCAGCTCTCCGGGACTGGAGTACAATGAGCAGTTCTTC	CASSSPGLEYNEQFF